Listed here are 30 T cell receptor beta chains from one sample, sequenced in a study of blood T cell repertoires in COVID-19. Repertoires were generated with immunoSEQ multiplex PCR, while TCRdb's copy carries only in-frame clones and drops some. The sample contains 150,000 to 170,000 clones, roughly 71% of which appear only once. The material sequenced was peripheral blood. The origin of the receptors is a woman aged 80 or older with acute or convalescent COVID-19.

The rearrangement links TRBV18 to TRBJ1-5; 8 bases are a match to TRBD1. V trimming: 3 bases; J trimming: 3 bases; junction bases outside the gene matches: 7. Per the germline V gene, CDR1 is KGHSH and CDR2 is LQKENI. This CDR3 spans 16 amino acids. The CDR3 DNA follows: TGTGCCAGCTCACCCGGACCGGGACAGGACAATCAGCCCCAGCATTTT. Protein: CASSPGPGQDNQPQHF.

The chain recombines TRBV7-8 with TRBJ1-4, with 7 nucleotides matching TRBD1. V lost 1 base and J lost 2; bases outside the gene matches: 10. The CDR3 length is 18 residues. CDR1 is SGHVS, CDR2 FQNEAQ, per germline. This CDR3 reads CASSLVYRGGVTNEKLFF. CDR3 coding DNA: TGTGCCAGCAGCTTAGTATACAGGGGAGGCGTCACTAATGAAAAACTGTTTTTT.

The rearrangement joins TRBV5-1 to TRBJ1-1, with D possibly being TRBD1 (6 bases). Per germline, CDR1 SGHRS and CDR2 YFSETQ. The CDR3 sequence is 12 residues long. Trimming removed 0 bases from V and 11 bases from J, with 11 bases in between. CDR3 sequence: CASSLDQGSAFF. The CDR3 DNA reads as TGCGCCAGCAGCTTGGATCAGGGGTCGGCTTTCTTT.

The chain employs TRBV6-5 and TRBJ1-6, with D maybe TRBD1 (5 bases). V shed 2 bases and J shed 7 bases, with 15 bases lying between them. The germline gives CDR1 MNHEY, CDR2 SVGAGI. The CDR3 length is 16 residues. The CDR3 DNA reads TGTGCCAGCAGTTACATGGGGGGGACGGGAAATTCACCCCTCCACTTT. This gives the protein CASSYMGGTGNSPLHF.

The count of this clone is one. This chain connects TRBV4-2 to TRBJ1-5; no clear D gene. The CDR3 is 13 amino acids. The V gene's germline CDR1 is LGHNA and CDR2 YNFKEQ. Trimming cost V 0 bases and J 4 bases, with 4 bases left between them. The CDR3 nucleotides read TGTGCCAGCAGCCAAGATCTGAATCAGCCCCAGCATTTT. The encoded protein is CASSQDLNQPQHF.

CDR3 in amino acids: CARSLALQGPWGTDTQYF. The CDR3, as DNA: TGTGCCAGAAGCTTGGCCCTACAGGGTCCTTGGGGCACAGATACGCAGTATTTT. The rearrangement uses TRBV5-3 and TRBJ2-3, with D maybe TRBD1 (6 bases). TRBV5-3 is marked as an open reading frame, function uncertain. The CDR3 loop spans 18 amino acids. Trimming shortened V by 0 bases and J by 1 base, and 18 bases separated the two germline ends.

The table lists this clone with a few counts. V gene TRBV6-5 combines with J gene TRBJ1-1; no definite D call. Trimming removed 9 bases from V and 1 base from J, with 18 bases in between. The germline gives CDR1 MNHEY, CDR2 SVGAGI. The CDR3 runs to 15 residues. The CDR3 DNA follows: TGTGCCAGTCCGAGAGGAGGGATGGAGAACACTGAAGCTTTCTTT. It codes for CASPRGGMENTEAFF.

This chain's CDR3 is CASSVDFNTEAFF. DNA for the CDR3: TGTGCCAGCAGCGTAGACTTTAACACTGAAGCTTTCTTT. This chain links TRBV9 with TRBJ1-1; no reliable D call. The V and J ends lost 0 bases and 2 bases respectively, with 5 bases between them. Germline V lookup: CDR1 SGDLS, CDR2 YYNGEE. This CDR3 region has 13 residues.

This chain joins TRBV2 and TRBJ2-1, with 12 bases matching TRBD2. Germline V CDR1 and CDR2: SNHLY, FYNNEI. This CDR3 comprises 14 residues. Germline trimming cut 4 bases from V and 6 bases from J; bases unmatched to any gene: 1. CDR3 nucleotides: TGTGCCAGCAGTGTACTAGCGGGGGGCAATGAGCAGTTCTTC. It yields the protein CASSVLAGGNEQFF.

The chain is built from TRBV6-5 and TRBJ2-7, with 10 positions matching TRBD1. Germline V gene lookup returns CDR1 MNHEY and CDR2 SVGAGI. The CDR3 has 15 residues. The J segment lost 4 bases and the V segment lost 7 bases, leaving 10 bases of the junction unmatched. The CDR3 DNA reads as TGTGCCAGCACCTCTCCCCCGGGACAGGGGTACGAGCAGTACTTC. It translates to CASTSPPGQGYEQYF.

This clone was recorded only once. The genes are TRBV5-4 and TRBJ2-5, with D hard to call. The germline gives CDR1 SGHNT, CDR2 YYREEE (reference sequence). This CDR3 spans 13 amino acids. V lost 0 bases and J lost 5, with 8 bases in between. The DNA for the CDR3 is TGTGCCAGCAGCTTGGGGCCCTGGGAGACCCAGTACTTC. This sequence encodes CASSLGPWETQYF.

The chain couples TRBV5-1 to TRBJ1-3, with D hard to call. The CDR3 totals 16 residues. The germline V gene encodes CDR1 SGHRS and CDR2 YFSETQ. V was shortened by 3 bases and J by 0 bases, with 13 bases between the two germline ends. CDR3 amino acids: CASSWAPGGSGNTIYF. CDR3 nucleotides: TGCGCCAGCAGCTGGGCCCCCGGTGGCTCTGGAAACACCATATATTTT. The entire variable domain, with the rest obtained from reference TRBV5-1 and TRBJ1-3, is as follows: KAGVTQTPRYLIKTRGQQVTLSCSPISGHRSVSWYQQTPGQGLQFLFEYFSETQRNKGNFPGRFSGRQFSNSRSEMNVSTLELGDSALYLCASSWAPGGSGNTIYFGEGSWLTVV.

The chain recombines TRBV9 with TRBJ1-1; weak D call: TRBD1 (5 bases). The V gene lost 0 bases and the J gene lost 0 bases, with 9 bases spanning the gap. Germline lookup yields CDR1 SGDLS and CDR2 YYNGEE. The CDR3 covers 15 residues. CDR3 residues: CASSVGGRLNTEAFF. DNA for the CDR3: TGTGCCAGCAGCGTAGGGGGGAGGTTGAACACTGAAGCTTTCTTT.

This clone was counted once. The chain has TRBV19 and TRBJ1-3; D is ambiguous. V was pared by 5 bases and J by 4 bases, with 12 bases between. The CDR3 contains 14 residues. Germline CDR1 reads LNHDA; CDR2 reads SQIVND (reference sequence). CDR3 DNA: TGTGCCAGTAGTCCCCTTGGAGGGGGAAACACCATATATTTT. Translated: CASSPLGGGNTIYF.

The CDR3 bases are TGTGCCAGCAGCTTAGCGAAGCGGGGGTATACCGGGGAGCTGTTTTTT. Amino acids: CASSLAKRGYTGELFF. The rearrangement uses TRBV11-3 and TRBJ2-2; 8 positions match TRBD2. Germline V gives CDR1 SGHNT, CDR2 YENEEA. The CDR3 contains 16 residues. V dropped 1 base and J dropped 5; count of bases not matched to a gene: 6. The full variable domain, its missing parts supplied by reference TRBV11-3 and TRBJ2-2, is EAGVVQSPRYKIIEKKQPVAFWCNPISGHNTLYWYLQNLGQGPELLIRYENEEAVDDSQLPKDRFSAERLKGVDSTLKIQPAELGDSAVYLCASSLAKRGYTGELFFGEGSRLTVL.

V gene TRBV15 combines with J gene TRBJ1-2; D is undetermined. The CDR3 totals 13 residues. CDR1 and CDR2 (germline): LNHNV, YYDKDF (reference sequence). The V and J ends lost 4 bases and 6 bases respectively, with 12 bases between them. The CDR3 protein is CATSNPRADGYTF. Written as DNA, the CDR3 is TGTGCCACCAGCAATCCGAGGGCAGATGGCTACACCTTC.

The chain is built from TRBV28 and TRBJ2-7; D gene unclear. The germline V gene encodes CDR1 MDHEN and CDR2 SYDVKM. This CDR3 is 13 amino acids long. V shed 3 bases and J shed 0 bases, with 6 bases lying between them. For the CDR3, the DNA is TGTGCCAGCAGTTTTGAGAGCTCCTACGAGCAGTACTTC. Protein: CASSFESSYEQYF.

The CDR3 loop is CASSLFVSTDTQYF. CDR3 DNA sequence: TGTGCCAGCAGCTTATTCGTCAGCACAGATACGCAGTATTTT. The chain has TRBV7-9 and TRBJ2-3, with D uncertain. V lost 2 bases to trimming and J lost 0 bases, with 6 bases between them. The CDR3 covers 14 residues. The germline gives CDR1 SEHNR, CDR2 FQNEAQ (reference sequence). Full variable domain (remainder filled in from reference TRBV7-9 and TRBJ2-3): DTGVSQNPRHKITKRGQNVTFRCDPISEHNRLYWYRQTLGQGPEFLTYFQNEAQLEKSRLLSDRFSAERPKGSFSTLEIQRTEQGDSAMYLCASSLFVSTDTQYFGPGTRLTVL.

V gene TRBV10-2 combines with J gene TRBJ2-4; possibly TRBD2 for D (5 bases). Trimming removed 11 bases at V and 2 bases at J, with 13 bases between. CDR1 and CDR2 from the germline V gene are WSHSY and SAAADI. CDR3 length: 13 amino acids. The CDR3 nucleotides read TGCGCCGCCGAGGAGGTGACCAAAAACATTCAGTACTTC. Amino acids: CAAEEVTKNIQYF.

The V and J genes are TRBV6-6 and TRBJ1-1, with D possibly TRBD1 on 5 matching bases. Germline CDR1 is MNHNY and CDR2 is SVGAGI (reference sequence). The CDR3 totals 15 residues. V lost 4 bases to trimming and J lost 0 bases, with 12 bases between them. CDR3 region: CASSLSGSMNTEAFF. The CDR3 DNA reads TGTGCCAGCAGTTTGTCAGGGTCCATGAACACTGAAGCTTTCTTT.

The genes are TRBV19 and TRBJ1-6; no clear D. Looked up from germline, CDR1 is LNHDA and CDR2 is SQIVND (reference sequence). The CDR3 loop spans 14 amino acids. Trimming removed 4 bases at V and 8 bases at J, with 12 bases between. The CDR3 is CASSTRHFDSPLHF. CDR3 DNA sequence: TGTGCCAGTAGTACCCGACACTTTGATTCACCCCTCCACTTT.

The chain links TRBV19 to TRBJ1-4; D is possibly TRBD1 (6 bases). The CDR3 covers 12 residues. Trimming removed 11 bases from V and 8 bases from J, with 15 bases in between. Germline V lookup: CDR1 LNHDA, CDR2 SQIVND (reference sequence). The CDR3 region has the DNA TGTGCCTCTCTAGAGAGGGGGGAAAAACTGTTTTTT. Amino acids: CASLERGEKLFF.

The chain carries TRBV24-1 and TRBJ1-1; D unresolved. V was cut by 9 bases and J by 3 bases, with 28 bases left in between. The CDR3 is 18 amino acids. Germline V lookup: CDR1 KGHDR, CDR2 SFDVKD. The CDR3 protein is CATGVPRGGLSRDTEAFF. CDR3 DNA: TGTGCCACCGGAGTCCCAAGAGGAGGGTTGTCAAGGGACACTGAAGCTTTCTTT.

CDR3 loop: CASKGTGLTSTEAFF. The DNA of the CDR3 is TGTGCCAGCAAGGGGACAGGCCTGACGAGCACTGAAGCTTTCTTT. The V gene is TRBV2, the J gene TRBJ1-1, with 8 bases identical to TRBD1. The germline gives CDR1 SNHLY, CDR2 FYNNEI. The CDR3 is made up of 15 amino acids. V lost 7 bases, J lost 4 bases, and 11 bases stayed unmatched.

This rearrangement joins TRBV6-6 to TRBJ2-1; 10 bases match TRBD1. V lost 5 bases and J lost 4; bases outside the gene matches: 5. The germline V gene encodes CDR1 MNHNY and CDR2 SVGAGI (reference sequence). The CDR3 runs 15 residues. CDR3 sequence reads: CASSRGTGVYNEQFF. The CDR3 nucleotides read TGTGCCAGCAGTCGCGGGACAGGGGTTTACAATGAGCAGTTCTTC.

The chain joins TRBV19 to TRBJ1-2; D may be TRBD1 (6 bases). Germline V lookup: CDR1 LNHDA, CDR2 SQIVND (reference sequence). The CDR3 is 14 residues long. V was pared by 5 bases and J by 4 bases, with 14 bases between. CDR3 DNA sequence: TGTGCCAGTAGTCTGGGGACACCGACCTATGGCTACACCTTC. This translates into CASSLGTPTYGYTF.

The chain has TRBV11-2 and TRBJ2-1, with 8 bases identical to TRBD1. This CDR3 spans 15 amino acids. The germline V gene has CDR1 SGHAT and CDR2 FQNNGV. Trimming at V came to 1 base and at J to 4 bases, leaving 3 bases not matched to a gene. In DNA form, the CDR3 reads TGTGCCAGCAGCTTAGGGACAGGGACTTACAATGAGCAGTTCTTC. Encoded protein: CASSLGTGTYNEQFF. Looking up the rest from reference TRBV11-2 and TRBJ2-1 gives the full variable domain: EAGVAQSPRYKIIEKRQSVAFWCNPISGHATLYWYQQILGQGPKLLIQFQNNGVVDDSQLPKDRFSAERLKGVDSTLKIQPAKLEDSAVYLCASSLGTGTYNEQFFGPGTRLTVL.

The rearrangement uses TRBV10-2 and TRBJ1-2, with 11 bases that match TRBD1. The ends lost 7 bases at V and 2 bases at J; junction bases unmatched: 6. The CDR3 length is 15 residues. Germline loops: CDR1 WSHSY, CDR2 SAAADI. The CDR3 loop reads CASTKGQGVNYGYTF. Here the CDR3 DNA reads TGCGCCAGCACAAAGGGACAGGGGGTAAACTATGGCTACACCTTC.

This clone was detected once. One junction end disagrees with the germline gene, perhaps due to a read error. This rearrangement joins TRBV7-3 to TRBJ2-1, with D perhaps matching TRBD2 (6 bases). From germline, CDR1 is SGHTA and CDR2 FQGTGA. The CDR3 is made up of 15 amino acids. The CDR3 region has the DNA TGTGCCAGCAGTCGGGGAGGCTTTGGAGACAATGGGCAGTTCTTC. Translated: CASSRGGFGDNGQFF.

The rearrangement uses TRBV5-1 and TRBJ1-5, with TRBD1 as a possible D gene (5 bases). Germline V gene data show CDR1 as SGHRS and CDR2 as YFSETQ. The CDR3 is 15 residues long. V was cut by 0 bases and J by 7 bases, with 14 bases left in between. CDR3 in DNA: TGCGCCAGCAGCTTGGAGGGGAGGGTGAGGCAGCCCCAGCATTTT. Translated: CASSLEGRVRQPQHF.